This T cell receptor (beta chain) emerged from a study of T cells after yellow fever vaccination. A 5'RACE template-switching step, the method used to make TCR cDNA, added a universal primer site and UMIs. TCRdb reprocessed the 5' RACE reads via MiXCR and lists one record per CDR3 protein. Among 75,000 to 100,000 distinct CDR3 sequences, roughly 10% were seen once, and the ten largest hold roughly 15%. Findings and limits, study-wide: A weaker secondary response peaked on day 5, the primary on day 15. Once the booster was given, most primary-vaccination clones reappeared, at about 96% for CD4 and over 70% for CD8.

This clonotype was picked up a small number of times. Per germline, CDR1 SEHNR and CDR2 FQNEAQ (reference sequence). This CDR3 comprises 16 residues. V lost 4 bases to trimming and J lost 0 bases, with 16 bases between them. Sequenced here: CD8+ T cells not binding an NS4B(214-222) dextramer, sorted from PBMCs, sampled less than 16 days after the first yellow fever vaccination. The chain carries TRBV7-9 and TRBJ2-7; possible D gene TRBD1, 6 bases. The TCR comes from a man aged 18 to 35 who received the YFV17D yellow fever vaccine. The CDR3 DNA reads TGTGCCAGCAGCTCGAACAGGGTTGGGAGCTCCTACGAGCAGTACTTC. Translating it yields CASSSNRVGSSYEQYF.